The count of the clone carrying this T cell receptor (beta chain) is one. CDR1 and CDR2 from the germline V gene are MDHEN and SYDVKM. V lost 7 bases to trimming and J lost 8 bases; unmatched junction nucleotides: 7. The CDR3 has 12 residues. In the study's own analysis: How many nucleated cells were present was estimated from reference gene primer amplification. Profiled with immunoSEQ multiplex PCR; TCRdb holds only in-frame clones, not every one. V and J calls and clone size come straight from that table; D and trimming were deduced from the DNA. Seen here are roughly 79,000 clones, about 91% observed once, and the top ten hold approximately 6.4%. The data derive from a study of blood T cell repertoires in COVID-19. Study as a whole: Specimens from acute and convalescent COVID-19 originated in the United States, Italy and Spain.

The chain is built from TRBV28 and TRBJ1-2, with 7 bases fitting TRBD1. The sequence was collected from a woman between 50 and 59 years old with acute or convalescent COVID-19. The sequencing sample was made of peripheral blood. Written as DNA, the CDR3 is TGTGCCAGCACTCCGACAGGGTTAGGCTACACCTTC. Translation: CASTPTGLGYTF.